This T cell receptor beta chain was captured in a study of vaccination effects on CD4 cells after COVID-19. Viral peptide pool expansion of antigen-specific CD4+ T cells preceded sequencing in the ViraFEST assay. An approximately 10-day culture period preceded the isolation of CD4+ T cells. Researchers reported culturing a few million PBMC in each well, adding around 10 IU/ml IL-2 and 10 ug/ml peptides. Germline V CDR1 and CDR2: LGHDT, YNNKEL (reference sequence). V was trimmed by 4 bases and J by 1 base, leaving 13 bases between them. There are 15 residues in the CDR3. Clones were sequenced by immunoSEQ multiplex PCR, and TCRdb holds only the in-frame ones, with some missing. This sample has about 54,000 clones, with 75% to 90% found just once. With regard to this clone: Its antigen is unidentified.

The chain combines TRBV3-1 (or the pseudogene TRBV3-2) with TRBJ1-1; D is unclear. The clonotype originates from a human donor who received a COVID-19 vaccine. Sequencing used CD4+ T cells from PBMCs cultured with HCoV-229E spike peptides, obtained before COVID-19 vaccination. The CDR3 nucleotides read TGTGCCAGCAGCCCCGAAGTTATGGGGAACACTGAAGCTTTCTTT. Amino acids: CASSPEVMGNTEAFF.